The source of this T cell receptor (beta chain) is a study of metastatic and nonmetastatic thyroid tumors. Germline V gene sequence: CDR1 MGHRA, CDR2 YSYEKL. The CDR3 has 13 amino acids. Between the trimmed V and J ends, which lost 4 bases and 3 bases, there was a span of 9 bases. None of the patients had undergone any treatment ahead of thyroid surgery. TCRdb re-analyzed the PCR reads through MiXCR. The table includes around 26,000 clones, roughly 3.5% detected once. The receptor was isolated from a male donor with papillary thyroid cancer or a benign thyroid nodule (not recorded which). Some clones in this sample may be carry-over from other donors' samples. V is TRBV4-1 and J is TRBJ1-2; D is perhaps TRBD1 (5 bases). The sequencing sample was made of blood. This CDR3 reads CASSPGTYYGYTF. CDR3 DNA: TGCGCCAGCAGCCCCGGGACTTACTATGGCTACACCTTC.